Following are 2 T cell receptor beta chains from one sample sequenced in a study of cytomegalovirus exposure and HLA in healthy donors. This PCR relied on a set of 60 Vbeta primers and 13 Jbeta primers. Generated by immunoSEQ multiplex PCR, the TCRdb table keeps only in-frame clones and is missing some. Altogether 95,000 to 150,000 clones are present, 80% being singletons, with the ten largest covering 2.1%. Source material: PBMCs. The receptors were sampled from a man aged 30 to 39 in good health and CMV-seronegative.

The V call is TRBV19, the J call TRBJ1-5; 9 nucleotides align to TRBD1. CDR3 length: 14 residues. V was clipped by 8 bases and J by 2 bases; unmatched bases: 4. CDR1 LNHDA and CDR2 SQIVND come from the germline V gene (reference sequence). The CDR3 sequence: CASRTGEGNQPQHF. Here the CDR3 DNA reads TGTGCCAGTCGGACAGGGGAAGGCAATCAGCCCCAGCATTTT.

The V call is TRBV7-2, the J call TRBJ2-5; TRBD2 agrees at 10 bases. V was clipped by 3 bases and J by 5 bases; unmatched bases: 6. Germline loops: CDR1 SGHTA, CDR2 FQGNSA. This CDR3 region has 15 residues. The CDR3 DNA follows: TGTGCCAGCAGCTTGGAAGCGGGGGGGCGGGAGACCCAGTACTTC. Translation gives CASSLEAGGRETQYF.